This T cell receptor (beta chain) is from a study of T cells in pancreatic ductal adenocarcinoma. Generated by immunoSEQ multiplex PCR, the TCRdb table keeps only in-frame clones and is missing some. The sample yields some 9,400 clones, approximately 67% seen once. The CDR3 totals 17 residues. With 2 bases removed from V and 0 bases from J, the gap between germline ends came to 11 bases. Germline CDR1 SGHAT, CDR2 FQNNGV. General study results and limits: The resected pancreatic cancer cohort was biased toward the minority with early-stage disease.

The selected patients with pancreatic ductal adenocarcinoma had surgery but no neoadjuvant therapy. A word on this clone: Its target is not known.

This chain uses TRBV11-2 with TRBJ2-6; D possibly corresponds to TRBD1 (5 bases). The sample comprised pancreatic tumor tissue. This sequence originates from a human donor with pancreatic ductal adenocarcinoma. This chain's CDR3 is CASSLHQGYSGANVLTF. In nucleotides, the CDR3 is TGTGCCAGCAGCTTACATCAGGGTTACTCTGGGGCCAACGTCCTGACTTTC.